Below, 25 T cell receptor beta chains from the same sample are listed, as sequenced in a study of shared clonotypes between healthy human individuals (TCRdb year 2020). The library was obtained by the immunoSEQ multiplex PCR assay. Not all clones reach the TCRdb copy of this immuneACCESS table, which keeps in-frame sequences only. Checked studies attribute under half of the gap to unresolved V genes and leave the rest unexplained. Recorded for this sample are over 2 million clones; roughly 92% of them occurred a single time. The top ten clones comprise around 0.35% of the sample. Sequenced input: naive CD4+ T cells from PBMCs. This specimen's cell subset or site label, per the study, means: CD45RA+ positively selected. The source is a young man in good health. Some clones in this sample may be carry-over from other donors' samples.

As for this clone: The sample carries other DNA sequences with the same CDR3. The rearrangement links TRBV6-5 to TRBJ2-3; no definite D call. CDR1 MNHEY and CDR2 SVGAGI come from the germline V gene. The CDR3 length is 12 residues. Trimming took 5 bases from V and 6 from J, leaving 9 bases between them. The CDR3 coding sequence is TGTGCCAGCAGTCAGTTGGGGGATACGCAGTATTTT. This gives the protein CASSQLGDTQYF.

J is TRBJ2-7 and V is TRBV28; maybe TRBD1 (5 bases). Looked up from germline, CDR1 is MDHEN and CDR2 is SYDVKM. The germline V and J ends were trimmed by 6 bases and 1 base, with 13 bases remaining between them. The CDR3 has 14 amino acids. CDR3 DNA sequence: TGTGCCAGCAGGGACCTACAGGTATCCTACGAGCAGTACTTC. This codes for CASRDLQVSYEQYF.

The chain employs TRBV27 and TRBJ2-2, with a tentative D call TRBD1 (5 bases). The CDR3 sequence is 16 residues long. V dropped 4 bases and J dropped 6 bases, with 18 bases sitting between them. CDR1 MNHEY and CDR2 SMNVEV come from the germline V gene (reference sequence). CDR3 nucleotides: TGTGCCAGCAGTTACGTCCAGGGCATCGTCTCCGGGGAGCTGTTTTTT. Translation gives CASSYVQGIVSGELFF.

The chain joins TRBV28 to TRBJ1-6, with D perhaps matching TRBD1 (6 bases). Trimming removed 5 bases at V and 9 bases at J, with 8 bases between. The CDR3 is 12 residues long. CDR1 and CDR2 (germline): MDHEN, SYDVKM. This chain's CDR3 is CASSPQGSPLHF. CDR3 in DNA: TGTGCCAGCAGTCCACAGGGTTCACCCCTCCACTTT.

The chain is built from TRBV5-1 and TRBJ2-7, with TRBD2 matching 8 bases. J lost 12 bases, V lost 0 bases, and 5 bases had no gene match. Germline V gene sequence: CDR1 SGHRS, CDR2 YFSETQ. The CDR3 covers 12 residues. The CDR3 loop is CASSLVAGLWYF. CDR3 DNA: TGCGCCAGCAGCTTGGTAGCGGGATTGTGGTACTTC.

The CDR3 sequence is CASSFQGASEAFF. As DNA, the CDR3 is TGTGCCAGCTCCTTCCAGGGGGCGTCTGAAGCTTTCTTT. The genes are TRBV18 and TRBJ1-1, with TRBD1 matching over 8 bases. Germline V gene data show CDR1 as KGHSH and CDR2 as LQKENI. This CDR3 is built from 13 residues. The J segment lost 6 bases and the V segment lost 6 bases, leaving 6 bases of the junction unmatched. The whole variable domain, remainder taken from reference TRBV18 and TRBJ1-1, is NAGVMQNPRHLVRRRGQEARLRCSPMKGHSHVYWYRQLPEEGLKFMVYLQKENIIDESGMPKERFSAEFPKEGPSILRIQQVVRGDSAAYFCASSFQGASEAFFGQGTRLTVV.

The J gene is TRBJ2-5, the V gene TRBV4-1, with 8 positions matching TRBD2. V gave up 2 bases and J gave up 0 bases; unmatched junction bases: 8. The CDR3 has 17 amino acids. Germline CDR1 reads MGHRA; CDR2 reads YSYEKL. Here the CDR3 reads CASSQSLAGSYQETQYF. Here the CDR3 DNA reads TGCGCCAGCAGCCAATCCCTAGCGGGCTCGTACCAAGAGACCCAGTACTTC.

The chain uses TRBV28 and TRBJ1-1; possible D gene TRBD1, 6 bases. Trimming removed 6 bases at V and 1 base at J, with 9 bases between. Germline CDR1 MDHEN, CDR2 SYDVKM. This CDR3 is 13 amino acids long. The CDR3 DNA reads TGTGCCAGCAGCTGGGACACGAACACTGAAGCTTTCTTT. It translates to CASSWDTNTEAFF.

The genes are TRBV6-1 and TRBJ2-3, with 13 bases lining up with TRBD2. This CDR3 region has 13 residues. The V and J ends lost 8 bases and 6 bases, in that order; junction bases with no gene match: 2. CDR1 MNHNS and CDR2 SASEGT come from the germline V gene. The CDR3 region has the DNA TGTGCCAGCCAGACTAGCGGGAGGGATACGCAGTATTTT. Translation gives CASQTSGRDTQYF.

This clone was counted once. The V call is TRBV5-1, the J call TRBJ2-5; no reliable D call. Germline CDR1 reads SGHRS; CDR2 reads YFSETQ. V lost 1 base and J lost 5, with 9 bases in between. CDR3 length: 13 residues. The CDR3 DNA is TGCGCCAGCAGCTTGTTTACCCGGGAGACCCAGTACTTC. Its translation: CASSLFTRETQYF. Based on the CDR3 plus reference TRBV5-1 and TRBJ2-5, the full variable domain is KAGVTQTPRYLIKTRGQQVTLSCSPISGHRSVSWYQQTPGQGLQFLFEYFSETQRNKGNFPGRFSGRQFSNSRSEMNVSTLELGDSALYLCASSLFTRETQYFGPGTRLLVL.

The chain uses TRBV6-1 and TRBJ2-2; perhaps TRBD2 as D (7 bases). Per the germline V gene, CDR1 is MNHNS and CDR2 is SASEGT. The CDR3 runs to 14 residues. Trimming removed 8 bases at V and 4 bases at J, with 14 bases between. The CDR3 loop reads CASRRGAITGELFF. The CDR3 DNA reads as TGTGCCAGCCGACGGGGGGCTATCACCGGGGAGCTGTTTTTT.

The CDR3 region has the DNA TGTGCCAGCAGCCAAGACAGGGTTAATGAGCAGTTCTTC. Residues: CASSQDRVNEQFF. The chain is built from TRBV14 and TRBJ2-1; maybe TRBD1 (5 bases). Trimming pared 0 bases from V and 7 bases from J, leaving 7 bases between. CDR3 length: 13 residues. Per germline, CDR1 SGHDN and CDR2 FVKESK.

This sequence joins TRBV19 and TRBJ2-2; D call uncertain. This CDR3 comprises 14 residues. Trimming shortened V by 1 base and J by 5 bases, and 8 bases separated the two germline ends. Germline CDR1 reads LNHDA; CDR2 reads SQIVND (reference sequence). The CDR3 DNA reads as TGTGCCAGTAGTATAGGGACGGGTACCGGGGAGCTGTTTTTT. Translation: CASSIGTGTGELFF.

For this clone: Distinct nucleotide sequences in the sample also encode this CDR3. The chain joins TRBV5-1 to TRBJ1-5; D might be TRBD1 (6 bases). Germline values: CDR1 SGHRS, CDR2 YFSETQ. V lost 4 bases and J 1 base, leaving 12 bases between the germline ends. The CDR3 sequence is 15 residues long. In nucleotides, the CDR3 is TGCGCCAGCAGCCTCACAGGGTCAAGCAATCAGCCCCAGCATTTT. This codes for CASSLTGSSNQPQHF.

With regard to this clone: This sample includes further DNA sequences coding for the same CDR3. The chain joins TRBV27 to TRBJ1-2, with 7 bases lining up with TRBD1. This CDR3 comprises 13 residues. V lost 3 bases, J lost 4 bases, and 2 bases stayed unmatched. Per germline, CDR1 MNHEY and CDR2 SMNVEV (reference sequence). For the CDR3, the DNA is TGTGCCAGCAGTTTTACAGGGGCCTATGGCTACACCTTC. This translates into CASSFTGAYGYTF.

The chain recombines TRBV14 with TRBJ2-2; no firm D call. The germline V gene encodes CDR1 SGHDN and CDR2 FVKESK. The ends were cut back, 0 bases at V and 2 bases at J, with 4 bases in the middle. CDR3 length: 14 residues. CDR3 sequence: CASSQERNTGELFF. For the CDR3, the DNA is TGTGCCAGCAGCCAAGAGCGTAACACCGGGGAGCTGTTTTTT. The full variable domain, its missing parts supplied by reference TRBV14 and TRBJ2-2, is EAGVTQFPSHSVIEKGQTVTLRCDPISGHDNLYWYRRVMGKEIKFLLHFVKESKQDESGMPNNRFLAERTGGTYSTLKVQPAELEDSGVYFCASSQERNTGELFFGEGSRLTVL.

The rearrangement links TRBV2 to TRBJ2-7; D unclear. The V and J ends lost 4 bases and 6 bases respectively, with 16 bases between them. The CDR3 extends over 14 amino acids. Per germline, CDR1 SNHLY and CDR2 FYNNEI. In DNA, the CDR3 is TGTGCCAGCAGTGGCGGCAGCTTTAGGGCCGAGCAGTACTTC. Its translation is CASSGGSFRAEQYF.

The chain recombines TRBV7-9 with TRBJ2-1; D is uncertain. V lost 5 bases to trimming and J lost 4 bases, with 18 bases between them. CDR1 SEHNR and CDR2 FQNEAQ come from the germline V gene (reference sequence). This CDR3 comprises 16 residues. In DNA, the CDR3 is TGTGCCAGCAGCCCAGCTTTCTACGCTCATTACAATGAGCAGTTCTTC. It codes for CASSPAFYAHYNEQFF.

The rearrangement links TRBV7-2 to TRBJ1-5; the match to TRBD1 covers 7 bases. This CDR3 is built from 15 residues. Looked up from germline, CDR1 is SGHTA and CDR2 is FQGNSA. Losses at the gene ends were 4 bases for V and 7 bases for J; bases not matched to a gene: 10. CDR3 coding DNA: TGTGCCAGCAGCTGGAGACAGGGAAGAATGCAGCCCCAGCATTTT. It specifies CASSWRQGRMQPQHF.

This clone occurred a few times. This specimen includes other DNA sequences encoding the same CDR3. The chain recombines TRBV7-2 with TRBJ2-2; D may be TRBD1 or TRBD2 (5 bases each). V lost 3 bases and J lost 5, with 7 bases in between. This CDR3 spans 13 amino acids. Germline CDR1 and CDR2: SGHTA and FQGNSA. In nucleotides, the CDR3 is TGTGCCAGCAGCTTGAGGGGAACCGGGGAGCTGTTTTTT. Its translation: CASSLRGTGELFF.

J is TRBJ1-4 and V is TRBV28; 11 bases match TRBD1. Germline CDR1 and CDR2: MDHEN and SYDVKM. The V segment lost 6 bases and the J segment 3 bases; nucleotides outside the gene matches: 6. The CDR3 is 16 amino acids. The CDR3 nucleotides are TGTGCCAGCAGCCATCTGGGACAGGGGGCTAATGAAAAACTGTTTTTT. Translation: CASSHLGQGANEKLFF.

CDR3 sequence: CASSQSWPWDRRYQETQYF. CDR3 DNA: TGCGCCAGCAGTCAATCGTGGCCGTGGGACAGGCGGTACCAAGAGACCCAGTACTTC. This chain joins TRBV23-1 and TRBJ2-5; 8 bases line up with TRBD1. TRBV23-1 is marked as an open reading frame, function uncertain. The CDR3 consists of 19 residues. V lost 0 bases, J lost 0 bases, and 12 bases stayed unmatched.

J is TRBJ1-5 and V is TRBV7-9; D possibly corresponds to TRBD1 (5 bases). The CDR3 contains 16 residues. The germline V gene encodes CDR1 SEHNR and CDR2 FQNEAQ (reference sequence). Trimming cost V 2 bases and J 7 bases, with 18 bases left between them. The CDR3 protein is CASSLSGQGGGQPQHF. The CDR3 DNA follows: TGTGCCAGCAGCTTATCCGGCCAGGGCGGAGGGCAGCCCCAGCATTTT.

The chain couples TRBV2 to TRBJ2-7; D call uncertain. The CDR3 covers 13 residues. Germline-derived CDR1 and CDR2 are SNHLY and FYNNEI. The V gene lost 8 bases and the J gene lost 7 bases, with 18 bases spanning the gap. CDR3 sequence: CASSGLHPGEQYF. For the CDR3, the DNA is TGTGCCAGCTCCGGGCTCCACCCCGGGGAGCAGTACTTC.

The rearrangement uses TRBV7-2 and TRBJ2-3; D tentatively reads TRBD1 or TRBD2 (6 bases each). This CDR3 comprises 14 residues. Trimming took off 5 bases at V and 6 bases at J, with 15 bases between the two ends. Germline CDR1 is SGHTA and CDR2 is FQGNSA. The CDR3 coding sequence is TGTGCCAGCAGCGCGGGACATTTACCCGATACGCAGTATTTT. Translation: CASSAGHLPDTQYF.